This is a list of T cell receptor beta chains from one sample in a study of blood T cell repertoires in COVID-19. Generated by immunoSEQ multiplex PCR, the TCRdb table keeps only in-frame clones and is missing some. The table records tens of thousands of clones, 91% of them present only once. What was sequenced was peripheral blood. These receptors were collected from a human donor with active COVID-19. The donor label of this sample is uncertain. Both conserved end residues are part of each CDR3. A D gene is named only where the DNA matches it firmly. Clone size, where shown, is once, few, many, or a class for clones that have expanded.

size,D,V,J,CDR3,DNA
-,-,TRBV13,TRBJ2-1,CASSPNEGGAGNEQFF,TGTGCCAGCAGCCCCAACGAGGGGGGGGCGGGGAATGAGCAGTTCTTC
-,TRBD2,TRBV9,TRBJ2-2,CASSSRGMSGGKTGELFF,TGTGCCAGCAGCTCTCGGGGGATGAGCGGGGGGAAAACCGGGGAGCTGTTTTTT
-,-,TRBV5-4,TRBJ2-7,CASSLIRDSDSEQYF,TGTGCCAGCAGCTTGATCCGGGACTCCGATTCCGAGCAGTACTTC
-,-,TRBV4-2,TRBJ2-3,CASSQDPLRGRDTQYF,TGTGCCAGCAGCCAAGATCCGCTGCGCGGGCGGGATACGCAGTATTTT
-,TRBD1,TRBV6-6,TRBJ1-5,CASSPNTGAYSNQPQHF,TGTGCCAGCAGTCCCAACACAGGGGCCTATAGCAATCAGCCCCAGCATTTT
-,-,TRBV9,TRBJ1-6,CASSVSLPGWNSPLHF,TGTGCCAGCAGCGTAAGTTTACCAGGGTGGAATTCACCCCTCCACTTT
-,-,TRBV4-1,TRBJ1-6,CASSQERGSWNSPLHF,TGCGCCAGCAGCCAAGAACGTGGCTCTTGGAATTCACCCCTCCACTTT
-,-,TRBV19,TRBJ2-7,CASSIRGNAGQYF,TGTGCCAGTAGTATCAGAGGCAACGCCGGGCAGTACTTC
-,TRBD2,TRBV5-4,TRBJ2-3,CASSIGGGGSTDTQYF,TGTGCCAGCTCCATTGGGGGGGGAGGTAGCACAGATACGCAGTATTTT
once,TRBD2,TRBV4-1,TRBJ2-3,CASSQGGTSGYFGNTQYF,TGCGCCAGCAGCCAAGGCGGGACTAGCGGCTACTTTGGTAATACGCAGTATTTT
-,-,TRBV9,TRBJ2-5,CASSVGQGRETQYF,TGTGCCAGCAGCGTAGGTCAGGGGCGTGAGACCCAGTACTTC
once,-,TRBV19,TRBJ1-2,CASSVESGFTYGYTF,TGTGCCAGTAGTGTGGAGTCCGGTTTCACCTATGGCTACACCTTC
-,TRBD1,TRBV5-1,TRBJ2-4,CASSAGQGTTIQYF,TGCGCCAGCAGCGCGGGACAGGGGACGACCATTCAGTACTTC
-,TRBD1,TRBV2,TRBJ1-1,CASSASTGDAGAFF,TGTGCCAGCAGCGCGAGTACAGGGGACGCTGGAGCTTTCTTT
-,-,TRBV10-3,TRBJ1-2,CAISDVRVANYGYTF,TGTGCCATCAGTGACGTCAGGGTGGCGAACTATGGCTACACCTTC
once,TRBD1,TRBV7-9,TRBJ2-7,CASSSATGTGDEQYF,TGTGCCAGCAGCTCAGCAACCGGGACAGGGGACGAGCAGTACTTC
-,-,TRBV19,TRBJ2-7,CASSIDGGGRYEQYF,TGTGCCAGTAGTATTGATGGTGGGGGGAGATACGAGCAGTACTTC
-,-,TRBV2,TRBJ2-7,CASRVDSASYEQYF,TGTGCCAGCAGGGTGGACAGCGCCTCCTACGAGCAGTACTTC
-,TRBD1,TRBV19,TRBJ2-5,CASSTGQGYYQETQYF,TGTGCCAGTAGTACCGGACAGGGATATTACCAAGAGACCCAGTACTTC
-,-,TRBV7-2,TRBJ2-7,CASSSAGKRSGEQYF,TGTGCCAGCAGCTCAGCCGGGAAAAGGAGTGGGGAGCAGTACTTC
once,-,TRBV5-1,TRBJ1-1,CASSTQLNTEAFF,TGCGCCAGCAGTACACAGTTGAACACTGAAGCTTTCTTT
once,-,TRBV7-9,TRBJ1-1,CASSPGEDREAFF,TGTGCCAGCAGCCCGGGGGAGGATAGGGAAGCTTTCTTT